A single sample gave rise to the 21 T cell receptor beta chains below, sequenced in a study of blood T cells in healthy people across ages. It was with a sample-barcoded 5' primer and a J-beta primer mix that a second PCR of about 6 to 12 cycles was run. TCRdb recomputed calls from the 5' RACE reads with MiXCR, one row per CDR3 protein. The repertoire holds 600,000 or so distinct CDR3 sequences, 20% to 25% seen once, with roughly 3.4% in the top ten. The sequencing sample was made of blood. The receptors shown here come from a man in his 70s in good health.

This clonotype was observed a few times. The genes are TRBV6-5 and TRBJ2-5, with unresolved D. This CDR3 comprises 14 residues. Per the germline V gene, CDR1 is MNHEY and CDR2 is SVGAGI. V was trimmed by 6 bases and J by 4 bases, leaving 15 bases between them. The CDR3: CASSRDGQRETQYF. The CDR3 bases are TGTGCCAGCAGCCGCGATGGGCAGAGAGAGACCCAGTACTTC.

The chain recombines TRBV3-1 with TRBJ2-2, with D possibly matching TRBD2 (6 bases). Germline V lookup: CDR1 LGHDT, CDR2 YNNKEL (reference sequence). V lost 0 bases and J lost 1, with 9 bases in between. This CDR3 region has 16 residues. The CDR3 nucleotides read TGTGCCAGCAGCCAAGATTGGCGGGGGAACACCGGGGAGCTGTTTTTT. This sequence encodes CASSQDWRGNTGELFF. The entire variable domain, with the rest obtained from reference TRBV3-1 and TRBJ2-2, is as follows: DTAVSQTPKYLVTQMGNDKSIKCEQNLGHDTMYWYKQDSKKFLKIMFSYNNKELIINETVPNRFSPKSPDKAHLNLHINSLELGDSAVYFCASSQDWRGNTGELFFGEGSRLTVL.

V is TRBV24-1 and J is TRBJ2-6; maybe TRBD1 (5 bases). The CDR3 is 17 residues long. The germline V gene encodes CDR1 KGHDR and CDR2 SFDVKD. V was pared by 7 bases and J by 2 bases, with 17 bases between. The CDR3 region is CATRRGRVSPGANVLTF. As DNA, the CDR3 is TGTGCCACCAGAAGGGGCAGGGTATCTCCTGGGGCCAACGTCCTGACTTTC.

The rearrangement uses TRBV20-1 and TRBJ2-1, with TRBD2 matching 9 bases. The end of the DNA aligns better with TRBJ2-5, so the J call may be wrong. CDR3 size: 15 residues. Germline lookup yields CDR1 DFQATT and CDR2 SNEGSKA (reference sequence). The CDR3: CSARPTSGGGETQYF. In DNA form, the CDR3 reads TGCAGTGCTAGACCGACTAGCGGAGGGGGGGAGACCCAGTACTTC.

This clonotype was counted between two and nine times. This rearrangement joins TRBV5-1 to TRBJ1-1; D call uncertain. This CDR3 has 14 residues. Germline loops: CDR1 SGHRS, CDR2 YFSETQ. Trimming took off 2 bases at V and 4 bases at J, with 12 bases between the two ends. This chain's CDR3 is CASSFEARSTEAFF. The CDR3 bases are TGCGCCAGCAGCTTCGAGGCAAGGAGCACTGAAGCTTTCTTT.

A few counts support this clonotype. This CDR3 is CASSGGRNYYEQYF. DNA for the CDR3: TGTGCCAGCAGTGGCGGACGGAACTACTACGAGCAGTACTTC. The J gene is TRBJ2-7, the V gene TRBV25-1; no definite D call. The V gene lost 4 bases and the J gene lost 3 bases, with 13 bases spanning the gap. Germline lookup yields CDR1 MGHDK and CDR2 SYGVNS. The length of the CDR3 is 14 residues.

The chain recombines TRBV6-5 with TRBJ2-5; D is unclear. The length of the CDR3 is 12 residues. With 2 bases removed from V and 7 bases from J, the gap between germline ends came to 8 bases. CDR1 and CDR2 (germline): MNHEY, SVGAGI. The CDR3, as DNA: TGTGCCAGCAGTTACGGGTTGGGGACCCAGTACTTC. It codes for CASSYGLGTQYF.

This clonotype came up a few times. This sequence joins TRBV6-6 and TRBJ2-7; 7 bases are shared with TRBD1. The germline V gene has CDR1 MNHNY and CDR2 SVGAGI (reference sequence). The CDR3 consists of 14 residues. Germline trimming cut 6 bases from V and 2 bases from J; bases unmatched to any gene: 7. This chain's CDR3 is CASRRPGTAYEQYF. The CDR3 nucleotides read TGTGCCAGCAGGCGCCCCGGGACAGCCTACGAGCAGTACTTC.

This clonotype was counted only a few times. The gene calls are TRBV28 and TRBJ2-6; D unresolved. The CDR3 consists of 15 residues. Germline-derived CDR1 and CDR2 are MDHEN and SYDVKM. Deletions cut 7 bases from V and 2 bases from J, with 12 bases between. The DNA of the CDR3 is TGTGCCAGCACCAGTATTGTTCCTGGGGCCAACGTCCTGACTTTC. This translates into CASTSIVPGANVLTF.

The chain carries TRBV3-1 and TRBJ2-2; D remains unclear. The CDR3 covers 14 residues. V lost 0 bases and J lost 5, with 7 bases in between. Per the germline V gene, CDR1 is LGHDT and CDR2 is YNNKEL (reference sequence). The CDR3 protein is CASSQDKRTGELFF. CDR3 in DNA: TGTGCCAGCAGCCAAGATAAACGGACCGGGGAGCTGTTTTTT. The whole variable domain, remainder taken from reference TRBV3-1 and TRBJ2-2, is DTAVSQTPKYLVTQMGNDKSIKCEQNLGHDTMYWYKQDSKKFLKIMFSYNNKELIINETVPNRFSPKSPDKAHLNLHINSLELGDSAVYFCASSQDKRTGELFFGEGSRLTVL.

The gene calls are TRBV20-1 and TRBJ2-1; D is unresolved. V shed 2 bases and J shed 5 bases, with 7 bases lying between them. This CDR3 has 12 residues. Germline lookup yields CDR1 DFQATT and CDR2 SNEGSKA (reference sequence). CDR3 DNA sequence: TGCAGTGCTAGAAGGGATAACAATGAGCAGTTCTTC. Translation: CSARRDNNEQFF.

This sequence joins TRBV19 and TRBJ2-5; D is unclear. The CDR3 runs 12 residues. Germline CDR1 LNHDA, CDR2 SQIVND (reference sequence). V was trimmed by 5 bases and J by 7 bases, leaving 11 bases between them. The CDR3 DNA reads as TGTGCCAGTAGTGAGGCAGTCGGGACCCAGTACTTC. Its protein is CASSEAVGTQYF. The full variable domain, its missing parts supplied by reference TRBV19 and TRBJ2-5, is DGGITQSPKYLFRKEGQNVTLSCEQNLNHDAMYWYRQDPGQGLRLIYYSQIVNDFQKGDIAEGYSVSREKKESFPLTVTSAQKNPTAFYLCASSEAVGTQYFGPGTRLLVL.

This clonotype came up a few times. DNA for the CDR3: TGTGCCACCAGTGGGACAGGGGTCCCTCAGTACTTC. Protein sequence: CATSGTGVPQYF. The chain employs TRBV24-1 and TRBJ2-4; 9 nucleotides line up with TRBD1. The CDR3 spans 12 residues. Germline V lookup: CDR1 KGHDR, CDR2 SFDVKD. J was trimmed by 12 bases and V by 5 bases; bases with no gene match: 4.

This rearrangement joins TRBV7-2 to TRBJ2-5; perhaps TRBD2 as D (5 bases). CDR3 length: 13 residues. Germline V gives CDR1 SGHTA, CDR2 FQGNSA. V was shortened by 5 bases and J by 7 bases, with 14 bases between the two germline ends. In nucleotides, the CDR3 is TGTGCCAGCAGCCTCGCCCCGGGGTCGACCCAGTACTTC. This sequence encodes CASSLAPGSTQYF.

V usage is TRBV28 and J usage is TRBJ2-5; D is uncertain. The CDR3 sequence is 16 residues long. Germline V CDR1 and CDR2: MDHEN, SYDVKM. V gave up 4 bases and J gave up 2 bases, with 17 bases separating them. The CDR3 nucleotides are TGTGCCAGCAGTTCACCGGGTCTGGTTAGGCAAGAGACCCAGTACTTC. The encoded protein is CASSSPGLVRQETQYF.

Turning to this clonotype: A much larger clone lies one base from this, so it may be a read error. This chain links TRBV7-9 with TRBJ2-4; TRBD1 or TRBD2 may be the D gene (6 bases each). The V gene's germline CDR1 is SEHNR and CDR2 FQNEAQ (reference sequence). The CDR3 extends over 11 amino acids. CDR3: CAGSLGGLQYF. The CDR3 nucleotides read TGTGCCGGCAGCTTAGGGGGGCTTCAGTACTTC.

This clonotype was picked up a small number of times. The V and J genes are TRBV25-1 and TRBJ2-5; 12 positions agree with TRBD2. The CDR3 is made up of 16 amino acids. The germline gives CDR1 MGHDK, CDR2 SYGVNS. The J segment lost 5 bases and the V segment lost 1 base, leaving 5 bases of the junction unmatched. The DNA of the CDR3 is TGTGCCAGCAGTGAATCACTAGCGGGAGGTCGGGAGACCCAGTACTTC. This translates into CASSESLAGGRETQYF.

This clonotype was picked up a small number of times. The chain links TRBV19 to TRBJ1-2, with TRBD1 matching over 7 bases. Trimming took 5 bases from V and 6 from J; bases not matched to a gene: 3. This CDR3 contains 12 residues. Per germline, CDR1 LNHDA and CDR2 SQIVND (reference sequence). This chain's CDR3 is CASSDRVDGYTF. CDR3 DNA sequence: TGTGCCAGTAGTGACAGGGTGGATGGCTACACCTTC.

This clonotype was found many times. V gene TRBV20-1 combines with J gene TRBJ2-7; tentatively, D is TRBD2 (6 bases). Germline CDR1 and CDR2: DFQATT and SNEGSKA (reference sequence). The length of the CDR3 is 14 residues. Trimming removed 3 bases from V and 2 bases from J, with 14 bases in between. The CDR3 sequence is CSASASGSTYEQYF. The CDR3 DNA reads as TGCAGTGCTAGTGCCAGCGGGTCTACCTACGAGCAGTACTTC.

There are many counts of this clonotype. J is TRBJ2-7 and V is TRBV6-2 or TRBV6-3, with D perhaps TRBD2 (5 bases). This CDR3 has 14 residues. The V end lost 7 bases, the J end lost 2 bases, and 15 bases lay between the germline ends. From germline, CDR1 is MNHEY and CDR2 SVGEGT. The CDR3 loop reads CASTLVAGAYEQYF. The CDR3, as DNA: TGTGCCAGCACCTTGGTTGCGGGCGCCTACGAGCAGTACTTC.

There are many counts of this clonotype. The J gene is TRBJ1-1, the V gene TRBV11-1; D gene unclear. CDR1 and CDR2 from the germline V gene are SGHAT and FQDESV (reference sequence). Deletions cut 5 bases from V and 9 bases from J, with 10 bases between. The CDR3 totals 11 residues. In DNA form, the CDR3 reads TGTGCCAGCAGCCCCAACTATAAAGCTTTCTTT. Its protein is CASSPNYKAFF. The variable domain in full, completed from reference TRBV11-1 and TRBJ1-1, reads EAEVAQSPRYKITEKSQAVAFWCDPISGHATLYWYRQILGQGPELLVQFQDESVVDDSQLPKDRFSAERLKGVDSTLKIQPAELGDSAMYLCASSPNYKAFFGQGTRLTVV.